This TCR beta chain comes out of a study of shared clonotypes between healthy human individuals. Study as a whole: A donor's plate count was three for CD4 naive and three for CD4 memory; CD8 naive had two and CD8 memory one.

The V and J ends lost 4 bases and 1 base respectively, with 13 bases between them. Germline lookup yields CDR1 SGHRS and CDR2 YFSETQ. This CDR3 has 15 residues. Clones were read by immunoSEQ multiplex PCR, and TCRdb kept only the in-frame ones, dropping some. The data show around 1,000,000 clones, 70% to 85% seen once. This clone was seen once. This TCR was recovered from a man aged 18 to 30 in good health. Some clones in this sample may be carry-over from other donors' samples. The chain combines TRBV5-1 with TRBJ2-3, with D perhaps matching TRBD1 (6 bases). Sequencing was carried out using memory CD4+ T cells from PBMCs. Subset described: CD45RA-negative fraction. CDR3 in amino acids: CASSIDRIGTDTQYF. CDR3 nucleotides: TGCGCCAGCAGCATCGACAGGATCGGCACAGATACGCAGTATTTT.